Each of the 8 T cell receptor beta chains below was sequenced from the same sample in a study of regulatory T cells in long-lasting Graves disease. Documented time point: newly diagnosed GD, antithyroid drugs for less than 3 months. The TCR library was prepared using RNA isolated from PBMCs. Arm-PCR of CDR3 regions with iRepertoire HTBI primers generated TCR beta libraries. TCRdb used MiXCR to reprocess the multiplex PCR reads, holding one entry per CDR3 protein. The table lists around 450,000 distinct CDR3 sequences, 14% to 15% of them singletons. These data were likewise used in another study, on T cells in Graves' hyperthyroidism and ophthalmopathy.

This specimen consisted of peripheral blood mononuclear cells (PBMCs), obtained at new diagnosis, from a patient treated with antithyroid drugs. The receptor source for this set is a woman aged 40 to 50 with Graves disease.

In this sample, this clonotype turned up a few times. This chain joins TRBV6-2 or TRBV6-3 and TRBJ2-3; D remains ambiguous. The CDR3 runs 13 residues. Germline V gene data show CDR1 as MNHEY and CDR2 as SVGEGT. The V and J ends lost 4 bases and 5 bases respectively, with 10 bases between them. The CDR3 loop reads CASSFRSGDTQYF. CDR3 sequence (DNA): TGTGCCAGCAGTTTTAGGAGTGGAGATACGCAGTATTTT.

This clonotype came up many times. V is TRBV11-3 and J is TRBJ1-6; D may be TRBD1 (5 bases). The ends were cut back, 1 base at V and 9 bases at J, with 10 bases in the middle. The CDR3 spans 14 residues. Germline V lookup: CDR1 SGHNT, CDR2 YENEEA. For the CDR3, the DNA is TGTGCCAGCAGCTTAGGCGAGGGGAGTTCACCCCTCCACTTT. Translated, it gives CASSLGEGSSPLHF.

This clonotype showed up many times. The chain employs TRBV7-8 and TRBJ2-3; a possible D gene is TRBD2 (6 bases). The CDR3 totals 17 residues. Trimming left V 6 bases short and J 0 bases short, with 19 bases between. Per the germline V gene, CDR1 is SGHVS and CDR2 is FQNEAQ. CDR3 protein: CASRPGGTGFSTDTQYF. DNA of the CDR3: TGTGCCAGCAGACCGGGCGGGACGGGGTTCAGCACAGATACGCAGTATTTT.

The genes are TRBV6-5 and TRBJ1-1, with 9 bases aligning to TRBD1. The junction had 4 bases not matched to a gene; V was cut back by 2 bases and J by 0 bases. This CDR3 is built from 16 residues. Germline V lookup: CDR1 MNHEY, CDR2 SVGAGI. The CDR3 region is CASSYGTGPMNTEAFF. DNA for the CDR3: TGTGCCAGCAGTTACGGGACAGGGCCTATGAACACTGAAGCTTTCTTT.

This clonotype was seen ten or more times. V and J are TRBV7-9 and TRBJ2-1; the match to TRBD2 covers 7 bases. The CDR3 runs 16 residues. V lost 1 base, J lost 3 bases, and 6 bases stayed unmatched. The germline gives CDR1 SEHNR, CDR2 FQNEAQ (reference sequence). CDR3 nucleotides: TGTGCCAGCAGCTTAGGGGCTCGGACTAGCTACAATGAGCAGTTCTTC. Translated, it gives CASSLGARTSYNEQFF.

There are many counts of this clonotype. The J gene is TRBJ2-7, the V gene TRBV12-3 or TRBV12-4; TRBD2 aligns across 8 bases. The CDR3 sequence is 14 residues long. V lost 5 bases and J lost 0; bases outside the gene matches: 3. The CDR3 coding sequence is TGTGCCAGCAGTGGCGGGAGGAACTCCTACGAGCAGTACTTC. It codes for CASSGGRNSYEQYF.

The chain combines TRBV2 with TRBJ1-1, with TRBD1 matching 9 bases. The V gene end was trimmed by 3 bases and the J gene end by 7 bases; junction bases not matched to a gene: 6. The CDR3 is made up of 14 amino acids. CDR1 and CDR2 from the germline V gene are SNHLY and FYNNEI. The CDR3 sequence is CASSDNRGRIEAFF. The DNA of the CDR3 is TGTGCCAGCAGTGACAACAGGGGGCGTATTGAAGCTTTCTTT.

This clonotype was counted between two and nine times. The chain uses TRBV20-1 and TRBJ1-6, with D possibly TRBD1 on 5 matching bases. In germline, CDR1 is DFQATT, CDR2 SNEGSKA (reference sequence). Trimming removed 3 bases from V and 6 bases from J, with 18 bases in between. The CDR3 has 16 amino acids. The CDR3 loop reads CSASGRGFTSNSPLHF. As DNA, the CDR3 is TGCAGTGCTAGTGGCCGGGGGTTTACTTCTAATTCACCCCTCCACTTT.